A selection of T cell receptor beta chains follows, all from one sample in a study of brain metastases from non-small cell lung cancer. Libraries were prepared by immunoSEQ multiplex PCR; TCRdb keeps only in-frame clonotypes and omits some of them. The sample has more than 3,500 clones, approximately 87% seen once. The sample was primary lung tumor tissue. The receptors were sampled from a donor at least 40 years old with non-small cell lung cancer. Each CDR3 is given with its conserved first and last residue. Fields, in order: clone size, V gene, J gene, D gene, CDR3 DNA, CDR3 protein. D genes are given only for firm matches. Size tells how often a clone was seen (once, few, many) or the class of an expanded clone, and some rows leave it out.

few	TRBV7-2	TRBJ2-1	TRBD1	TGTGCCAGCAGCTTGGCTCTGACAGGGAGCGAGCAGTTCTTC	CASSLALTGSEQFF
few	TRBV5-1	TRBJ1-6	-	TGCGCCAGCAGCTTGGAAAGTAATTCACCCCTCCACTTT	CASSLESNSPLHF
-	TRBV11-3	TRBJ2-3	-	TGTGCCAGCAGCCTCCAGGGGGATACGCAGTATTTT	CASSLQGDTQYF
-	TRBV19	TRBJ1-2	TRBD1	TGTGCCAGTAGATATACCGGGACAGGGGGTGGAGGCTACACTTTC	CASRYTGTGGGGYTF
-	TRBV7-2	TRBJ1-5	-	TGTGCCAGCAGCTTAGAGATGGGTAGCTATCAGCCCCAGCATTTT	CASSLEMGSYQPQHF
once	TRBV3-1/TRBV3-2	TRBJ1-1	-	TGTGCCAGCAGCCCGCAGACGAGGAATTTGAACACTGAAGCTTTCTTT	CASSPQTRNLNTEAFF
once	TRBV30	TRBJ1-2	-	TGTGCCTGGGGTTGGGGACTATCTAACTATGGCTACACCTTC	CAWGWGLSNYGYTF
-	TRBV2	TRBJ1-4	-	TGTGCCAGCACCGACGGGGTATCTGAGGAAAAACTGTTTTTT	CASTDGVSEEKLFF
-	TRBV4-1	TRBJ1-1	-	TGCGCCAGCAGCCAAGATAATGTAAGGGTCACTGAAGCTTTCTTT	CASSQDNVRVTEAFF
-	TRBV30	TRBJ1-1	-	TGTGCCTGGAGTGGTGGGGACACTGAAGTTTTCTTT	CAWSGGDTEVFF
-	TRBV3-1/TRBV3-2	TRBJ2-5	-	TGTGCCAGCAGCCAAGATAGGTCGGGACGGGGACAAGAGACCCAGTACTTC	CASSQDRSGRGQETQYF
-	TRBV5-1	TRBJ1-3	TRBD1	TGCGCCAGCAGCTTGGCCGGACAGGGGTTAGACACCATATATTTT	CASSLAGQGLDTIYF
-	TRBV27	TRBJ1-5	-	TGTGCCAGCAGTGGGGACGGCAGGGTCTTACAGCCCCAGCATTTT	CASSGDGRVLQPQHF
-	TRBV5-1	TRBJ2-5	TRBD1	TGCGCCAGCAGCCGATACGGGACAGGGGGCACCGAGGAGACCCAGTACTTC	CASSRYGTGGTEETQYF
-	TRBV30	TRBJ1-4	-	TGTGCCTGGAGCGGGGGGGCGGATGAAAAACTGTTTTTT	CAWSGGADEKLFF
-	TRBV27	TRBJ2-1	-	TGTGCCAGCAACAAGCTCCCCGCCAATGAGCAGTTCTTC	CASNKLPANEQFF
large	TRBV12-3/TRBV12-4	TRBJ1-2	-	TGTGCCAGCAGTTCTTCTACTGACTATGGCTACACCTTC	CASSSSTDYGYTF
-	TRBV19	TRBJ2-2	-	TGTGCCAGTAGTAATCCGAACACCGGGGAGCTGTTTTTT	CASSNPNTGELFF
few	TRBV7-9	TRBJ1-1	-	TGTGCCAGCAGCAATCGACCCTTCTCGGACACTGAAGCTTTCTTT	CASSNRPFSDTEAFF
-	TRBV7-9	TRBJ2-5	TRBD1	TGTGCCAGCAGGGAGACAGGGACGCGCGAGACCCAGTACTTC	CASRETGTRETQYF
-	TRBV19	TRBJ2-2	-	TGTGCCAGTAGTATTCGAGGGGGGGTCCCCGGGGAGCTGTTTTTT	CASSIRGGVPGELFF
-	TRBV14	TRBJ2-7	-	TGTGCCAGCAGCCAAGATAGCCATGGCTACTACGAGCAGTACTTC	CASSQDSHGYYEQYF